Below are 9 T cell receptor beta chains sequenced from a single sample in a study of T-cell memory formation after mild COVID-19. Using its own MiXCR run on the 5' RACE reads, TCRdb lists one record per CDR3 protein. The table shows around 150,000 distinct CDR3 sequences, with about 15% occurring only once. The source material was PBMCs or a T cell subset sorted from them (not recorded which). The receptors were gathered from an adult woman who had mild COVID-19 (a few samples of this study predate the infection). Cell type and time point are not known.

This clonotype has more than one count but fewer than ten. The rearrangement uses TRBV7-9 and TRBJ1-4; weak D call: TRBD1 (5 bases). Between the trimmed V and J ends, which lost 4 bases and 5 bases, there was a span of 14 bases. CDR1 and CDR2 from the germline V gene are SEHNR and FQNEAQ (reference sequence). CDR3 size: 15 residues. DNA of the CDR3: TGTGCCAGCAGCTCGTACAGGCCCAGGAATGAAAAACTGTTTTTT. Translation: CASSSYRPRNEKLFF. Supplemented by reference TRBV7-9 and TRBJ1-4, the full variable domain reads DTGVSQNPRHKITKRGQNVTFRCDPISEHNRLYWYRQTLGQGPEFLTYFQNEAQLEKSRLLSDRFSAERPKGSFSTLEIQRTEQGDSAMYLCASSSYRPRNEKLFFGSGTQLSVL.

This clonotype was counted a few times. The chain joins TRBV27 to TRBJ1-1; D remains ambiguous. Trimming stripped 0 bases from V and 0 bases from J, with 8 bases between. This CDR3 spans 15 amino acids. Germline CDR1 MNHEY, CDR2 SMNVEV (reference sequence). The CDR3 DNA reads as TGTGCCAGCAGTTTATCGAATTTATTGAACACTGAAGCTTTCTTT. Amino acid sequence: CASSLSNLLNTEAFF.

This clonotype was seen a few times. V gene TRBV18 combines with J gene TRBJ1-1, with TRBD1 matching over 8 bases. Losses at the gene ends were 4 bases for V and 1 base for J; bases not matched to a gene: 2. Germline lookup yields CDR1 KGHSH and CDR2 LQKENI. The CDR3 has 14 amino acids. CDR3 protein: CASSRDRKNTEAFF. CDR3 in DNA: TGTGCCAGCTCACGGGACAGGAAGAACACTGAAGCTTTCTTT.

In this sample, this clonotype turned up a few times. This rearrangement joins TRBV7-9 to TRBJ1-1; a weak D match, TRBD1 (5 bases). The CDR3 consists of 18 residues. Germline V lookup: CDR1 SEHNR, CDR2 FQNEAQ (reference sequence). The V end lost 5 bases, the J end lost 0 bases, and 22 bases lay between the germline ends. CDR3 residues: CASSAWGGRRNMNTEAFF. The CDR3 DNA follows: TGTGCCAGCAGCGCTTGGGGCGGCCGAAGAAACATGAACACTGAAGCTTTCTTT.

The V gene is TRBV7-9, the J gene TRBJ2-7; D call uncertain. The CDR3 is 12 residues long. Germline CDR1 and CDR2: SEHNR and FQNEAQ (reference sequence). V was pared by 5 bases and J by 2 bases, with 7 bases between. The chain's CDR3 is CASSRGAYEQYF. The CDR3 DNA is TGTGCCAGCAGCCGTGGGGCCTACGAGCAGTACTTC.

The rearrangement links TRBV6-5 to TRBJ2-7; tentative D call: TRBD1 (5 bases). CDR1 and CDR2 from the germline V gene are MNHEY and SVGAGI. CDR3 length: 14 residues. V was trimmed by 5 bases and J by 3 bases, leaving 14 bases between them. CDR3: CASSPDSILYEQYF. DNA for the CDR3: TGTGCCAGCAGTCCCGACAGTATTCTCTACGAGCAGTACTTC.

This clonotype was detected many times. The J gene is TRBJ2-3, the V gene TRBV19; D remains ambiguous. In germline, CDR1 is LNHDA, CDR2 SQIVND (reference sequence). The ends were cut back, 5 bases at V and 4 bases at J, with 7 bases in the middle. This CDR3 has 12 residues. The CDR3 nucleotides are TGTGCCAGTAGTTCTCGGTCAGATACGCAGTATTTT. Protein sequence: CASSSRSDTQYF.

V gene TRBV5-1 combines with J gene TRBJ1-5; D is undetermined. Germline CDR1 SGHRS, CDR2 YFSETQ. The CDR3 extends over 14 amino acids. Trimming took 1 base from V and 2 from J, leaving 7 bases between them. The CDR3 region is CASSLSPGNQPQHF. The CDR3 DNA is TGCGCCAGCAGCTTGTCCCCCGGCAATCAGCCCCAGCATTTT.

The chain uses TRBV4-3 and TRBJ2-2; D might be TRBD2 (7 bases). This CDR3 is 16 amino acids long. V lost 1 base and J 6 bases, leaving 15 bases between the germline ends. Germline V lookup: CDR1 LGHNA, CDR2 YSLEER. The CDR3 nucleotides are TGCGCCAGCAGCCAAGTAGGGGGGGTGTTCCCCGGGGAGCTGTTTTTT. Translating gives CASSQVGGVFPGELFF.